This passage covers 9 T cell receptor beta chains from one sample sequenced in a study of T cell responses to AZD1222 COVID-19 vaccine. The data were produced by immunoSEQ multiplex PCR, yet TCRdb's version contains in-frame clones alone and is incomplete. The table has about 120,000 clones, 80% to 90% seen once. The specimen was peripheral blood, collected on day 0 of AZD1222 vaccination. All receptors derive from an adult in good health.

This clone was counted once. The chain recombines TRBV18 with TRBJ2-7, with 10 bases lining up with TRBD2. CDR3 size: 14 residues. The J segment lost 3 bases and the V segment lost 3 bases, leaving 2 bases of the junction unmatched. Germline loops: CDR1 KGHSH, CDR2 LQKENI. The CDR3, as DNA: TGTGCCAGCTCACCCCGGACTAGCGGCTACGAGCAGTACTTC. It codes for CASSPRTSGYEQYF.

The rearrangement uses TRBV3-1 (or the pseudogene TRBV3-2) and TRBJ2-1; the D gene is possibly TRBD2 (6 bases). CDR3 size: 13 residues. Germline CDR1 reads LGHDT; CDR2 reads YNNKEL (reference sequence). V was clipped by 1 base and J by 8 bases, with 9 bases between them. Here the CDR3 reads CASSQGPGDEQFF. CDR3 DNA sequence: TGTGCCAGCAGCCAAGGGCCGGGGGATGAGCAGTTCTTC.

This sequence joins TRBV15 and TRBJ2-7, with 7 bases fitting TRBD1. Trimming at V came to 5 bases and at J to 2 bases, leaving 21 bases not matched to a gene. Per germline, CDR1 LNHNV and CDR2 YYDKDF (reference sequence). CDR3 length equals 19 residues. CDR3: CATSSDRPANRGFAYEQYF. Written as DNA, the CDR3 is TGTGCCACCAGCTCAGACCGTCCTGCAAACAGGGGATTTGCCTACGAGCAGTACTTC.

This chain connects TRBV29-1 to TRBJ2-5; the D gene could be TRBD1 or TRBD2 (5 bases each). Germline V CDR1 and CDR2: SQVTM, ANQGSEA. V dropped 3 bases and J dropped 3 bases, with 11 bases sitting between them. The CDR3 totals 13 residues. The CDR3 nucleotides read TGCAGCGTTGACGAAGAGGGGAAAGAGACCCAGTACTTC. Protein product: CSVDEEGKETQYF.

This clone has a single count. The chain uses TRBV5-4 and TRBJ2-7, with 12 bases aligning to TRBD2. The length of the CDR3 is 15 residues. The ends lost 4 bases at V and 3 bases at J; junction bases unmatched: 5. Germline lookup yields CDR1 SGHNT and CDR2 YYREEE (reference sequence). CDR3 sequence (DNA): TGTGCCAGCAGCGCCGGACTAGCGGGAAACTACGAGCAGTACTTC. It yields the protein CASSAGLAGNYEQYF. Full variable domain (missing parts from reference TRBV5-4 and TRBJ2-7): ETGVTQSPTHLIKTRGQQVTLRCSSQSGHNTVSWYQQALGQGPQFIFQYYREEENGRGNFPPRFSGLQFPNYSSELNVNALELDDSALYLCASSAGLAGNYEQYFGPGTRLTVT.

The chain has TRBV2 and TRBJ2-4; no definite D call. The CDR3 totals 15 residues. Trimming pared 5 bases from V and 0 bases from J, leaving 11 bases between. CDR1 and CDR2 (germline): SNHLY, FYNNEI. This chain's CDR3 is CASSPIVLAKNIQYF. In nucleotides, the CDR3 is TGTGCCAGCAGTCCAATCGTGCTAGCCAAAAACATTCAGTACTTC. The full variable domain, its missing parts supplied by reference TRBV2 and TRBJ2-4, is EPEVTQTPSHQVTQMGQEVILRCVPISNHLYFYWYRQILGQKVEFLVSFYNNEISEKSEIFDDQFSVERPDGSNFTLKIRSTKLEDSAMYFCASSPIVLAKNIQYFGAGTRLSVL.

The chain links TRBV28 to TRBJ1-4; TRBD1 matches at 8 bases. The CDR3 contains 15 residues. Germline CDR1 MDHEN, CDR2 SYDVKM. J was trimmed by 6 bases and V by 5 bases; bases with no gene match: 8. The CDR3 loop is CASSLPRGRDEKLFF. The CDR3 coding sequence is TGTGCCAGCAGTCTACCCAGGGGGCGGGATGAAAAACTGTTTTTT.

V is TRBV5-5 and J is TRBJ2-7, with D perhaps given as TRBD1 or TRBD2 (7 bases each). This CDR3 has 18 residues. Trimming shortened V by 6 bases and J by 2 bases, and 27 bases separated the two germline ends. Germline CDR1 reads SGHKS; CDR2 reads YYEKEE (reference sequence). In DNA, the CDR3 is TGTGCCAGCACCCACAGGGGAACCCTAGCGGAGATTACCTACGAGCAGTACTTC. It translates to CASTHRGTLAEITYEQYF.

CDR3 loop: CASSGDRGSGNTIYF. The CDR3 DNA is TGTGCCAGCAGTGGGGACAGGGGTTCGGGAAACACCATATATTTT. The chain is built from TRBV28 and TRBJ1-3; 10 bases are shared with TRBD1. Germline loops: CDR1 MDHEN, CDR2 SYDVKM. The CDR3 runs 15 residues. The junction had 5 bases not matched to a gene; V was cut back by 5 bases and J by 4 bases.